The next 21 T cell receptor beta chains were all read from a single sample in a study of shared clonotypes between healthy human individuals. Assay used: immunoSEQ multiplex PCR; TCRdb lists only in-frame clones, some missing. The sample consists of roughly 1,100,000 clones, about 75% of them appearing once. Source material: memory CD4+ T cells sorted from blood. Stated subset: CD45RA-negative fraction. The receptors were gathered from a man in his late teens or twenties in good health.

Regarding this clone: With only one base between it and a far larger clone, this is likely a read error. This chain links TRBV6-1 with TRBJ1-5, with 10 bases aligning to TRBD1. This CDR3 is built from 13 residues. Unmatched junction bases numbered 2, after V lost 5 bases and J lost 7 bases. The germline V gene has CDR1 MNHNS and CDR2 SASEGT. CDR3 sequence (DNA): TGTGCCAGCAGTCAGGACAGGGGGCAGCCCCAGCATTTT. It encodes CASSQDRGQPQHF.

This chain connects TRBV28 to TRBJ2-2; 11 bases are a match to TRBD2. Unmatched junction bases numbered 9, after V lost 5 bases and J lost 7 bases. From germline, CDR1 is MDHEN and CDR2 SYDVKM. The CDR3 runs 16 residues. CDR3 coding DNA: TGTGCCAGCAGTCCTCGACTAGCGGGGCTGAGCGGGGAGCTGTTTTTT. Translating gives CASSPRLAGLSGELFF.

V gene TRBV6-5 combines with J gene TRBJ1-1, with TRBD1 matching over 10 bases. This CDR3 spans 14 amino acids. CDR1 is MNHEY, CDR2 SVGAGI, per germline. V lost 4 bases, J lost 6 bases, and 5 bases stayed unmatched. The CDR3 loop reads CASSSGQGFAEAFF. CDR3 DNA: TGTGCCAGCAGTTCGGGACAGGGGTTCGCTGAAGCTTTCTTT.

The rearrangement joins TRBV19 to TRBJ2-1; perhaps TRBD2 as D (5 bases). The V end lost 3 bases, the J end lost 8 bases, and 20 bases lay between the germline ends. From germline, CDR1 is LNHDA and CDR2 SQIVND (reference sequence). This CDR3 comprises 16 residues. The CDR3 is CASSITLSRGSDEQFF. The CDR3 bases are TGTGCCAGTAGTATCACCCTCTCCCGGGGTTCCGATGAGCAGTTCTTC.

The CDR3 spells CASRITGNSDGYTF. The DNA of the CDR3 is TGTGCCAGCAGGATTACAGGGAACTCTGATGGCTACACCTTC. The chain combines TRBV6-4 with TRBJ1-2; perhaps TRBD1 as D (6 bases). Per the germline V gene, CDR1 is MRHNA and CDR2 is SNTAGT. There are 14 residues in the CDR3. The V end lost 6 bases, the J end lost 6 bases, and 17 bases lay between the germline ends.

The chain employs TRBV27 and TRBJ1-1; 8 bases are a match to TRBD1. There are 14 residues in the CDR3. Germline CDR1 MNHEY, CDR2 SMNVEV (reference sequence). J gave up 5 bases and V 5 bases, and 7 bases lay outside the gene matches. This CDR3 is CASSLQGAWTEAFF. The CDR3 DNA is TGTGCCAGCAGTCTCCAGGGGGCATGGACTGAAGCTTTCTTT.

The sample holds one count of this clone. This chain uses TRBV7-2 with TRBJ2-1; 9 bases align to TRBD2. The CDR3 is 14 amino acids. The junction had 6 bases not matched to a gene; V was cut back by 3 bases and J by 9 bases. CDR1 and CDR2 (germline): SGHTA, FQGNSA. The CDR3 sequence is CASSLTGLAREQFF. The CDR3 nucleotides read TGTGCCAGCAGCTTGACGGGACTAGCCCGTGAGCAGTTCTTC.

The V gene is TRBV10-3, the J gene TRBJ1-2, with 8 bases identical to TRBD1. This CDR3 is built from 13 residues. Germline V lookup: CDR1 ENHRY, CDR2 SYGVKD. The V gene end was trimmed by 3 bases and the J gene end by 6 bases; junction bases not matched to a gene: 3. The CDR3 DNA is TGTGCCATCAGTGACAGGGGGCAGGATGGCTACACCTTC. This codes for CAISDRGQDGYTF.

This clone was recorded once. The chain has TRBV7-2 and TRBJ2-2, with D maybe TRBD2 (5 bases). Germline V gene sequence: CDR1 SGHTA, CDR2 FQGNSA. This CDR3 region has 14 residues. V lost 5 bases to trimming and J lost 2 bases, with 9 bases between them. The CDR3 loop reads CASSGRENTGELFF. CDR3 DNA sequence: TGTGCCAGCAGCGGACGGGAAAACACCGGGGAGCTGTTTTTT.

This sequence joins TRBV5-6 and TRBJ2-1, with D unclear. V lost 4 bases and J 10 bases, leaving 9 bases between the germline ends. Germline CDR1 and CDR2: SGHDT and YYEEEE. The CDR3 totals 11 residues. The CDR3 DNA reads as TGTGCCAGCAGCCTGGACCTGGAGCAGTTCTTC. This codes for CASSLDLEQFF.

The chain has TRBV6-5 and TRBJ2-7; TRBD1 matches 7 bases. Germline assignment: CDR1 MNHEY and CDR2 SVGAGI. The ends lost 5 bases at V and 3 bases at J; junction bases unmatched: 10. This CDR3 region has 15 residues. The CDR3 reads CASSPVPGQFYEQYF. The CDR3 coding sequence is TGTGCCAGCAGTCCGGTCCCGGGACAGTTCTACGAGCAGTACTTC.

The CDR3 nucleotides are TGCGCCAGCAGCTCGCCGGGACAGGGAGAAAACATTCAGTACTTC. Amino acid sequence: CASSSPGQGENIQYF. The chain employs TRBV5-1 and TRBJ2-4; 9 nucleotides line up with TRBD1. Germline trimming cut 3 bases from V and 5 bases from J; bases unmatched to any gene: 6. The CDR3 is made up of 15 amino acids. Germline lookup yields CDR1 SGHRS and CDR2 YFSETQ.

The chain has TRBV30 and TRBJ2-5, with D possibly TRBD1 on 6 matching bases. Trimming shortened V by 1 base and J by 11 bases, and 11 bases separated the two germline ends. Germline CDR1 and CDR2: GTSNPN and SVGIG (reference sequence). The CDR3 is made up of 11 amino acids. Written as DNA, the CDR3 is TGTGCCTGGAGTGAGTACAGGGAGCAGTACTTC. Translation: CAWSEYREQYF.

This clone was detected only a few times. The chain carries TRBV29-1 and TRBJ2-5; maybe TRBD2 (6 bases). Trimming stripped 4 bases from V and 4 bases from J, with 13 bases between. This CDR3 is built from 13 residues. In germline, CDR1 is SQVTM, CDR2 ANQGSEA. CDR3: CSVGQGGGETQYF. The CDR3 region has the DNA TGCAGCGTTGGGCAGGGAGGTGGAGAGACCCAGTACTTC.

V usage is TRBV18 and J usage is TRBJ2-3, with unresolved D. Germline assignment: CDR1 KGHSH and CDR2 LQKENI. The CDR3 totals 15 residues. Deletions cut 0 bases from V and 4 bases from J, with 11 bases between. Written as DNA, the CDR3 is TGTGCCAGCTCACCACCGAGTAGTCCCGCAGATACGCAGTATTTT. Amino acids: CASSPPSSPADTQYF.

This clone was observed many times. The chain is built from TRBV7-2 and TRBJ2-7, with 7 bases fitting TRBD2. Germline-derived CDR1 and CDR2 are SGHTA and FQGNSA. Trimming took 2 bases from V and 7 from J; bases not matched to a gene: 11. This CDR3 is built from 15 residues. CDR3 loop: CASSLFVGGPGEQYF. CDR3 nucleotides: TGTGCCAGCAGCTTATTTGTGGGAGGGCCAGGTGAGCAGTACTTC.

This chain links TRBV7-2 with TRBJ2-4; D uncertain. CDR1 and CDR2 (germline): SGHTA, FQGNSA. The CDR3 runs to 14 residues. V gave up 1 base and J gave up 14 bases, with 18 bases separating them. Here the CDR3 reads CASSLERLPSIKYF. In DNA, the CDR3 is TGTGCCAGCAGCTTAGAGCGACTCCCAAGTATAAAGTACTTC.

V is TRBV9 and J is TRBJ2-7; maybe TRBD2 (6 bases). The V gene lost 0 bases and the J gene lost 4 bases, with 11 bases spanning the gap. Looked up from germline, CDR1 is SGDLS and CDR2 is YYNGEE. The CDR3 spans 14 residues. For the CDR3, the DNA is TGTGCCAGCAGCGTAGGATCGGAGGGGTACGAGCAGTACTTC. This sequence encodes CASSVGSEGYEQYF.

This clone has a single count. This chain uses TRBV6-1 with TRBJ2-1, with D perhaps TRBD2 (5 bases). The germline gives CDR1 MNHNS, CDR2 SASEGT. The V end was cut by 8 bases, the J end by 0 bases, with 5 bases between. The CDR3 is 12 amino acids. Here the CDR3 reads CASGSSYNEQFF. For the CDR3, the DNA is TGTGCCAGCGGGAGCTCCTACAATGAGCAGTTCTTC.

This chain links TRBV5-6 with TRBJ1-2; D is perhaps TRBD1 (5 bases). This CDR3 has 15 residues. Trimming removed 4 bases at V and 4 bases at J, with 17 bases between. The germline V gene has CDR1 SGHDT and CDR2 YYEEEE. The CDR3 sequence is CASSRRGSGVYGYTF. The CDR3 DNA follows: TGTGCCAGCAGCCGTAGAGGATCGGGGGTCTATGGCTACACCTTC.

This chain joins TRBV7-6 and TRBJ1-6; D may be TRBD1 (5 bases). The CDR3 spans 13 residues. V was pared by 4 bases and J by 14 bases, with 15 bases between. Germline V lookup: CDR1 SGHVS, CDR2 FNYEAQ. This CDR3 reads CASSSGGFASLHF. Written as DNA, the CDR3 is TGTGCCAGCAGCTCGGGGGGGTTCGCGTCCCTCCACTTT.